The following is a T cell receptor (beta chain) sequence with its context. Antigen specificity is unknown. Assay used: immunoSEQ multiplex PCR; TCRdb lists only in-frame clones, some missing. This sample has 100,000 or so clones; roughly 90% occur once, and the top ten carry less than 3.5%. The sample originates from a study of T cell responses to AZD1222 COVID-19 vaccine. Whole-study findings and limits: Reports indicate that nearly half of spike-specific TCRs are directed at unmutated variant regions.

The CDR3 has 13 amino acids. CDR1 MNHEY and CDR2 SVGAGI come from the germline V gene. J was trimmed by 8 bases and V by 7 bases; bases with no gene match: 6. This chain uses TRBV6-5 with TRBJ1-4, with TRBD1 matching over 8 bases. This sample comprised peripheral blood, obtained on day 0 of AZD1222 vaccination. The TCR sequence derives from an adult in good health. The CDR3 loop is CASTTGQEEKLFF. The CDR3 DNA is TGTGCCAGCACTACGGGACAGGAAGAAAAACTGTTTTTT.